Given below is one T cell receptor (beta chain) in context. The sample originates from a study of blood T cell repertoires in COVID-19. About the study: COVID-19 samples from acute and convalescent phases originated in the United States, Italy and Spain. T cells, B-cell-depleted T cells, or PBMCs provided the cDNA or gDNA that served as material.

The V and J ends lost 1 base and 0 bases, in that order; junction bases with no gene match: 8. The germline CDR1 and CDR2 sequences are LNHNV and YYDKDF (reference sequence). This CDR3 has 18 residues. Methods used by the authors: Amplification with reference gene primers provided the estimates of nucleated cell counts. Method: immunoSEQ multiplex PCR; TCRdb's copy keeps in-frame clones and lacks some. V, J and clone size reflect that table, while D and trimming were determined from the DNA. This table has 90,000 or so clones, 65% to 85% appearing once. The specimen was peripheral blood. The origin of this receptor is a man older than 75 with active or convalescent COVID-19. The V call is TRBV15, the J call TRBJ2-1; 8 nucleotides align to TRBD1. CDR3 sequence (DNA): TGTGCCACCAGCAGAGGAGGACAGGGAACCTTCTCCTACAATGAGCAGTTCTTC. Residues: CATSRGGQGTFSYNEQFF. The full variable domain, its missing parts supplied by reference TRBV15 and TRBJ2-1, is DAMVIQNPRYQVTQFGKPVTLSCSQTLNHNVMYWYQQKSSQAPKLLFHYYDKDFNNEADTPDNFQSRRPNTSFCFLDIRSPGLGDTAMYLCATSRGGQGTFSYNEQFFGPGTRLTVL.